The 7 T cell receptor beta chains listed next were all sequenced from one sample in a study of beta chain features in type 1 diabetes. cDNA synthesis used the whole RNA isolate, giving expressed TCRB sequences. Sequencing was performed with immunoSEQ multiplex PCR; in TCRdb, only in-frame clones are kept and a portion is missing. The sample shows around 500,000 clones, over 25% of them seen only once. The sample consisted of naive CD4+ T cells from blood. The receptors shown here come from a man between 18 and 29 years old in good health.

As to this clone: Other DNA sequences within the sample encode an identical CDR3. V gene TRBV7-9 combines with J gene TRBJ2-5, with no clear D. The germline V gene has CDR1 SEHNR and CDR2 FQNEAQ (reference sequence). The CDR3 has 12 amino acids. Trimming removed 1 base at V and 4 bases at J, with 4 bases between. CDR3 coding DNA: TGTGCCAGCAGCTTAGTCCGAGAGACCCAGTACTTC. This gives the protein CASSLVRETQYF.

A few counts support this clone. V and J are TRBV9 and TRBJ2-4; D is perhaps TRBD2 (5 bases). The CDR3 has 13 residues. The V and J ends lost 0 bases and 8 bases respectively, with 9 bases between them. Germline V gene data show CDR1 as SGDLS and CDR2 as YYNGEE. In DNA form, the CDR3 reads TGTGCCAGCAGCGTAGGCCCCGGGGACATTCAGTACTTC. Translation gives CASSVGPGDIQYF.

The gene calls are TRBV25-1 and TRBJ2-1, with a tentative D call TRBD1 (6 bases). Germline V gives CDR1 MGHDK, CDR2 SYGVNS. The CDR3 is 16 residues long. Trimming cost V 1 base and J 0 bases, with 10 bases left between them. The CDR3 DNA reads TGTGCCAGCAGTGAATCAACAGGGAGCTCCTACAATGAGCAGTTCTTC. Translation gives CASSESTGSSYNEQFF. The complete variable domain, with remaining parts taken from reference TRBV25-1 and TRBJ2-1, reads EADIYQTPRYLVIGTGKKITLECSQTMGHDKMYWYQQDPGMELHLIHYSYGVNSTEKGDLSSESTVSRIRTEHFPLTLESARPSHTSQYLCASSESTGSSYNEQFFGPGTRLTVL.

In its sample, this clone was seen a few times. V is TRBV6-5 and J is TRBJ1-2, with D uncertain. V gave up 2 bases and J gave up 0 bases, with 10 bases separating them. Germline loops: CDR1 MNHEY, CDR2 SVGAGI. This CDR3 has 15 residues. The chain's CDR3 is CASSYGRPTNYGYTF. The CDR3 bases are TGTGCCAGCAGTTACGGACGGCCTACTAACTATGGCTACACCTTC.

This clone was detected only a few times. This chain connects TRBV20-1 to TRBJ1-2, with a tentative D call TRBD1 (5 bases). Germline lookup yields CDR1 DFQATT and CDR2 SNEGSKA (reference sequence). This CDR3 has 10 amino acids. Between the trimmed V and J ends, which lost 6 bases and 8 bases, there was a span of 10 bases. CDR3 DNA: TGCAGTGCCCCCAGGGACGGCTACACCTTC. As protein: CSAPRDGYTF.

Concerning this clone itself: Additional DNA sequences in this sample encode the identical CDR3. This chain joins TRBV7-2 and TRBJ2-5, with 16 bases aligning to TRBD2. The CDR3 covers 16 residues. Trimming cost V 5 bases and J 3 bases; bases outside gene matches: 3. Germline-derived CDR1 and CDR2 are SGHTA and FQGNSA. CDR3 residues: CASSPGLAGGEETQYF. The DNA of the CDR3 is TGTGCCAGCAGCCCGGGACTAGCGGGAGGGGAAGAGACCCAGTACTTC.

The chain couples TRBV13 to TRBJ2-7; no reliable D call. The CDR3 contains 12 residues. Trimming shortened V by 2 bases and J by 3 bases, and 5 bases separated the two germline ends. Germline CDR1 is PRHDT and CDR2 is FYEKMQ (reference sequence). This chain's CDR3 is CASSLRDYEQYF. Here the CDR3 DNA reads TGTGCCAGCAGCTTAAGGGACTACGAGCAGTACTTC.